The present T cell receptor beta chain was sequenced within a study of identical twins. Findings and limits, study-wide: Insertion counts were lower in abundant cord blood beta clonotypes, a trend that memory repertoires did not show.

Comment on this clonotype: Its antigen is currently unknown.

One entry per CDR3 protein, called by TCRdb with MiXCR from the 5' RACE reads. The repertoire holds 690,000 or so distinct CDR3 sequences, with 8.6% as singletons. CDR3 size: 17 residues. J lost 4 bases, V lost 3 bases, and 9 bases had no gene match. Only healthy Caucasians were enrolled as donors. These data are also associated with another study on yellow fever vaccine responses in identical twins.

Sequencing was performed on PBMCs. This TCR was recovered from a woman younger than 30 in good health. This chain connects TRBV12-3 or TRBV12-4 to TRBJ1-3; TRBD1 matches 10 bases. The CDR3 reads CASSFWDRGLFGNTIYF. The CDR3 DNA is TGTGCCAGCAGTTTTTGGGACAGGGGCCTTTTCGGAAACACCATATATTTT.